This T cell receptor (beta chain) was captured by sequencing in a study of blood T cell repertoires in COVID-19. Study context: PBMCs, B-cell-depleted T cells, or T cells were the source of the cDNA or gDNA that made up the material.

CDR1 and CDR2 (germline): KGHDR, SFDVKD. This CDR3 spans 16 amino acids. V lost 2 bases and J lost 8; bases outside the gene matches: 9. Per the original data handling: Nucleated cell number was recorded as an estimate derived from reference gene primer amplification. The method was immunoSEQ multiplex PCR; TCRdb's version includes in-frame clones alone and lacks a portion of them. V, J and clone size reflect that table, while D and trimming were determined from the DNA. The profile shows a few hundred thousand clones, 75% to 90% of them singletons. Participants' reported clinical history set cohort assignment.

This clonotype was sampled from a man aged 25-45 years who had recovered from COVID-19. Sequencing input: PBMCs or T cells enriched from blood (not recorded which). V usage is TRBV24-1 and J usage is TRBJ1-4; 8 bases agree with TRBD1. The CDR3 region is CATSDSAGTGGEKLFF. Written as DNA, the CDR3 is TGTGCCACCAGTGATTCCGCCGGGACAGGAGGAGAAAAACTGTTTTTT.